The rows below give T cell receptor beta chains drawn from one sample of a study of blood T cell repertoires in COVID-19. Repertoires were generated with immunoSEQ multiplex PCR, while TCRdb's copy carries only in-frame clones and drops some. This table has 200,000 to 250,000 clones, roughly 88% appearing once. Sequencing was performed on peripheral blood. Receptor source: a man over 45 with active or convalescent COVID-19. CDR3s include the opening cysteine and the closing phenylalanine or tryptophan. D genes are given only for firm matches. Clone size is given for some rows only: seen once, a few or many times, or a class if the clone is expanded.

clone_size | j_call | cdr3_length | v_call | d_call | cdr3_nt | cdr3_aa
. | TRBJ2-1 | 15 | TRBV5-4 | . | TGTGCCAGCAGCTTGGGAGGGGGGGCGTCCGGTGAGCAGTTCTTC | CASSLGGGASGEQFF
. | TRBJ2-5 | 15 | TRBV7-2 | TRBD2 | TGTGCCAGCAGCTTAGTGGTCGGGAGGGAAGAGACCCAGTACTTC | CASSLVVGREETQYF
. | TRBJ2-2 | 15 | TRBV7-2 | TRBD1 | TGTGCCAGCAGCTCCCAGGGGGTGCGCACCGGGGAGCTGTTTTTT | CASSSQGVRTGELFF
. | TRBJ1-5 | 16 | TRBV15 | . | TGTGCCACCAGCAGAGATCCTTGGTCGGGTGATCAGCCCCAGCATTTT | CATSRDPWSGDQPQHF
. | TRBJ1-2 | 15 | TRBV4-1 | TRBD1 | TGCGCCAGCAGCCCGAGACAGGGCGTTGGCTATGGCTACACCTTC | CASSPRQGVGYGYTF
. | TRBJ1-3 | 15 | TRBV18 | . | TGTGCCAGCTCACCCCTAAGTAGATCTGGAAACACCATATATTTT | CASSPLSRSGNTIYF
. | TRBJ2-5 | 15 | TRBV5-5 | . | TGTGCCAGCAGCTTGCACCAGCGGGACAGGGAGACCCAGTACTTC | CASSLHQRDRETQYF
. | TRBJ2-3 | 15 | TRBV6-5 | . | TGTGCCAGCAGTCTTTCGCGGGGTCGTACAGATACGCAGTATTTT | CASSLSRGRTDTQYF
few | TRBJ1-3 | 13 | TRBV19 | . | TGTGCCCCGCAAGCGAGCTCTGGAAACACCATATATTTT | CAPQASSGNTIYF
. | TRBJ2-7 | 14 | TRBV2 | . | TGTGCCTCCGAGGGGGGGAGAGGTTCCTACGAGCAGTACTTC | CASEGGRGSYEQYF
. | TRBJ2-2 | 19 | TRBV5-1 | TRBD2 | TGCGCCAGCAGCTACAGGGCCCAAGAGAGCGGGAGGAGGGCCGGGGAGCTGTTTTTT | CASSYRAQESGRRAGELFF
. | TRBJ2-3 | 15 | TRBV28 | TRBD2 | TGTGCCAGCAGTCCTCTAGCGGGAGCCACAGATACGCAGTATTTT | CASSPLAGATDTQYF
. | TRBJ2-7 | 14 | TRBV7-8 | TRBD1 | TGTGCCAGCAGTCCGGGACAGGGGGCCTACGAGCAGTACTTC | CASSPGQGAYEQYF
. | TRBJ2-6 | 16 | TRBV18 | TRBD1 | TGTGCCAGCTCACCTGGACAGGGGGCTGGGGCCAACGTCCTGACTTTC | CASSPGQGAGANVLTF
. | TRBJ2-5 | 13 | TRBV11-2 | . | TGTGCCAGCAGCTTAGACAGGGTGGAGACCCAGTACTTC | CASSLDRVETQYF
. | TRBJ1-3 | 14 | TRBV7-2 | . | TGTGCCAGCAGCGAAGGGGGAGGGTTCGACACCATATATTTT | CASSEGGGFDTIYF
. | TRBJ2-2 | 15 | TRBV12-5 | TRBD1 | TGTGCTAGTGGTTTGGTGGCAGGGGGAACCGGGGAGCTGTTTTTT | CASGLVAGGTGELFF
. | TRBJ2-5 | 15 | TRBV15 | TRBD2 | TGTGCCACCAGCAGAGATTGGAGCGGGGAGGAGACCCAGTACTTC | CATSRDWSGEETQYF
once | TRBJ2-6 | 17 | TRBV18 | TRBD1 | TGTGCCAGCTCACCACCGGGACAGGGAGCAGGGGCCAACGTCCTGACTTTC | CASSPPGQGAGANVLTF
. | TRBJ2-5 | 15 | TRBV18 | TRBD2 | TGTGCCAGCTCACCACCGACCCTAGCGGAAGAGACCCAGTACTTC | CASSPPTLAEETQYF
. | TRBJ2-3 | 12 | TRBV10-3 | TRBD2 | TGTGCCATCAGTGACTCCGGGGGGGCGCAGTATTTT | CAISDSGGAQYF
. | TRBJ1-1 | 16 | TRBV28 | . | TGTGCCAGCAGTTCACGCGAGGCAGGGATCGATACTGAAGCTTTCTTT | CASSSREAGIDTEAFF
. | TRBJ1-5 | 15 | TRBV28 | . | TGTGCCAGCAGTTTCAGGCACGGAAGCAATCAGCCCCAGCATTTT | CASSFRHGSNQPQHF
. | TRBJ1-6 | 14 | TRBV6-5 | . | TGTGCCAGCAACGAATGGGGCAGTAATTCACCCCTCCACTTT | CASNEWGSNSPLHF
. | TRBJ2-1 | 11 | TRBV29-1 | . | TGCAGCGTTTATCAGGGTAATGAGCAGTTCTTC | CSVYQGNEQFF
. | TRBJ2-6 | 17 | TRBV7-2 | . | TGTGCCAGCAACCGGGACACATTAAACTCTGGGGCCAACGTCCTGACTTTC | CASNRDTLNSGANVLTF
. | TRBJ1-4 | 13 | TRBV12-3/TRBV12-4 | TRBD1 | TGTGCCAGCATCGGACAGGGTGGAGAAAAACTGTTTTTT | CASIGQGGEKLFF
once | TRBJ1-2 | 14 | TRBV18 | . | TGTGCCAGCTCGAACAGTAATCCTAACTATGGCTACACCTTC | CASSNSNPNYGYTF
. | TRBJ2-2 | 16 | TRBV4-2 | . | TGTGCCAGCAGCCAAGATGGGCCAGGGGTAGCCGGGGAGCTGTTTTTT | CASSQDGPGVAGELFF
. | TRBJ2-1 | 13 | TRBV12-3/TRBV12-4 | . | TGTGCCAGCAGTTTTGCGACTCCTGGTGAGCAGTTCTTC | CASSFATPGEQFF
. | TRBJ1-6 | 14 | TRBV9 | TRBD1 | TGTGCCAGCAGCGGGGGGACAGTCAATTCACCCCTCCACTTT | CASSGGTVNSPLHF
few | TRBJ2-1 | 17 | TRBV4-2 | . | TGTGCCAGCAGCCAAGATCAGGGGGCGGGGGCCACCAATGAGCAGTTCTTC | CASSQDQGAGATNEQFF
few | TRBJ2-3 | 17 | TRBV2 | TRBD2 | TGTGCCAGCAGTGCCGGGACTAGCGGGGGGGCCGGAGATACGCAGTATTTT | CASSAGTSGGAGDTQYF
. | TRBJ2-7 | 17 | TRBV9 | . | TGTGCCAGCAGCCCCCGCGGTCTGGCAGGGGGGTCCTACGAGCAGTACTTC | CASSPRGLAGGSYEQYF
. | TRBJ1-4 | 21 | TRBV5-3 | . | TGTGCCAGAAGCTTGGCCGTAGGGCCCAGCCCCACAGGGAACCTCAATGAAAAACTGTTTTTT | CARSLAVGPSPTGNLNEKLFF
once | TRBJ2-1 | 20 | TRBV13 | . | TGTGCCAGCAGCTTAGATACTGGACAGATAGTACCCCATAACTACAATGAGCAGTTCTTC | CASSLDTGQIVPHNYNEQFF
. | TRBJ1-1 | 16 | TRBV7-9 | . | TGTGCCAGCAGCTCCCCCCGGAGAAGGGGGAACACTGAAGCTTTCTTT | CASSSPRRRGNTEAFF
few | TRBJ1-6 | 15 | TRBV9 | . | TGTGCCAGCAGCGTAGATGGACAAGGGAATTCACCCCTCCACTTT | CASSVDGQGNSPLHF
. | TRBJ1-1 | 14 | TRBV5-5 | TRBD1 | TGTGCCAGCAGAGGGGGACAGAAGAACACTGAAGCTTTCTTT | CASRGGQKNTEAFF
. | TRBJ2-7 | 13 | TRBV28 | . | TGTGCCAGCAGTTTAGCAGGTGCCTACGAGCAGTACTTC | CASSLAGAYEQYF
. | TRBJ1-2 | 15 | TRBV28 | TRBD1 | TGTGCCAGCAGTTTATACAGGGGGATATCCTATGGCTACACCTTC | CASSLYRGISYGYTF